The rows below give T cell receptor beta chains drawn from one sample of a study of T cells in Graves' hyperthyroidism and ophthalmopathy. TCRdb analysed the multiplex PCR reads with MiXCR anew, one entry per CDR3 protein. This sample has hundreds of thousands of distinct CDR3 sequences; 13% to 15% occur once, and the top ten carry more than 8.5%. The sequenced sample consisted of blood. These receptors were taken from a woman younger than 30 with Graves' hyperthyroidism. The CDR3 runs from the conserved cysteine through the conserved F or W. The D gene is left open where the match is weak. Some rows mark clone size as missing; the rest say once, few, many or name a class of expanded clone.

>TRBV20-1|-|TRBJ2-7|few
CSAPGRSSYEQYF
TGCAGTGCCCCGGGACGGAGCTCCTACGAGCAGTACTTC
>TRBV28|TRBD2|TRBJ2-3|-
CASRSPGLADTQYF
TGTGCCAGCAGGTCTCCGGGACTAGCGGATACGCAGTATTTT
>TRBV29-1|TRBD2|TRBJ2-7|-
CSVAASGRYEQYF
TGCAGCGTTGCAGCTAGCGGGAGATACGAGCAGTACTTC
>TRBV27|TRBD1|TRBJ2-7|-
CASSLVQGADGKQYF
TGTGCCAGCAGTTTAGTTCAGGGGGCAGATGGGAAGCAGTACTTC
>TRBV11-1|TRBD2|TRBJ2-7|many
CASSPFHAGAPYEQYF
TGTGCCAGCAGCCCATTCCACGCGGGAGCACCTTACGAGCAGTACTTC
>TRBV6-2/TRBV6-3|-|TRBJ2-1|few
CASSTFYRDSTYNEQFF
TGTGCCAGCAGTACATTTTACCGGGACTCCACCTACAATGAGCAGTTCTTC
>TRBV6-1|TRBD2|TRBJ2-1|many
CAAGGNLKDEQFF
TGTGCCGCGGGGGGCAATCTTAAGGATGAGCAGTTCTTC
>TRBV6-1|TRBD1|TRBJ1-2|-
CASSDRQGRDGYTF
TGTGCCAGCAGCGACCGACAGGGCCGAGATGGCTACACCTTC
>TRBV7-9|-|TRBJ2-5|-
CASSSSDSWTQYF
-
>TRBV5-1|TRBD2|TRBJ2-5|-
CASSRTGGRETQYF
TGCGCCAGCAGCCGGACGGGAGGTCGGGAGACCCAGTACTTC
>TRBV25-1|-|TRBJ2-2|-
CASSEYLAGELFF
TGTGCCAGCAGTGAATATCTGGCCGGGGAGCTGTTTTTT
>TRBV7-2|-|TRBJ1-5|many
CASSFLGVNQPQHF
TGTGCCAGCAGCTTCCTTGGGGTGAATCAGCCCCAGCATTTT
>TRBV20-1|TRBD1|TRBJ1-5|few
CSAKEEQGAQPQHF
TGCAGTGCGAAGGAGGAACAGGGGGCGCAGCCCCAGCATTTT
>TRBV30|-|TRBJ2-5|few
CAWSENPRGQQYF
TGTGCCTGGAGTGAGAATCCCAGGGGACAACAGTACTTC
>TRBV28|TRBD1|TRBJ2-7|-
CASSITGTGGPYEQYF
TGTGCCAGCAGCATAACCGGGACAGGGGGTCCCTACGAGCAGTACTTC
>TRBV2|TRBD2|TRBJ2-7|many
CASSGGSLYEQYF
TGTGCCAGCAGTGGCGGGAGTCTCTACGAGCAGTACTTC
>TRBV7-9|TRBD2|TRBJ2-1|-
CASSAGTSGDYNEQFF
TGTGCCAGCAGCGCGGGGACTAGCGGGGACTACAATGAGCAGTTCTTC
>TRBV2|-|TRBJ2-5|many
CASSERRAGQETQYF
TGTGCCAGCAGTGAAAGGCGGGCAGGCCAAGAGACCCAGTACTTC
>TRBV20-1|TRBD1|TRBJ2-1|many
CSARDYQGARYNEQFF
TGCAGTGCTAGAGATTATCAGGGGGCGCGCTACAATGAGCAGTTCTTC
>TRBV3-1|TRBD1|TRBJ2-1|-
CASSQYDRGLVLF
TGTGCCAGCAGCCAGTACGACAGGGGCCTTGTTCTCTTC
>TRBV2|TRBD1|TRBJ1-6|many
CASSPQGANSPLHF
TGTGCCAGCAGTCCACAGGGGGCGAATTCACCCCTCCACTTT
>TRBV28|TRBD2|TRBJ2-7|many
CASRTTGTRKGEQYF
TGTGCCAGCAGGACTACCGGGACTAGAAAAGGCGAGCAGTACTTC
>TRBV24-1|-|TRBJ1-2|few
CATSSARQANYGYTF
TGTGCCACCAGTTCAGCCCGACAAGCTAACTATGGCTACACCTTC
>TRBV20-1|TRBD2|TRBJ2-7|-
CSATRSGRGLEQYF
TGCAGTGCAACGCGTAGCGGGAGGGGTCTCGAGCAGTACTTC
>TRBV5-1|-|TRBJ1-6|few
CASSLDLREFGSPLHF
TGCGCCAGCAGCTTGGATCTCCGGGAGTTCGGTTCACCCCTCCACTTT
>TRBV20-1|-|TRBJ2-2|-
CSASAGGLDNGELFF
TGCAGTGCTAGCGCTGGGGGGCTAGACAACGGGGAGCTGTTTTTT
>TRBV4-1|-|TRBJ1-1|many
CASSQGELRESSNTEAFF
TGCGCCAGCAGCCAAGGCGAACTGAGGGAATCTTCGAACACTGAAGCTTTCTTT
>TRBV6-2/TRBV6-3|-|TRBJ2-6|-
CASSPSPGANVLTF
TGTGCCAGCAGCCCATCTCCTGGGGCCAACGTCCTGACTTTC
>TRBV3-1|-|TRBJ1-5|-
CASSQVMGFNQPQHF
TGTGCCAGCAGCCAAGTTATGGGGTTCAATCAGCCCCAGCATTTT
>TRBV29-1|TRBD2|TRBJ2-3|-
CSVDGGIPGTSGSWAFTDTQYF
TGCAGCGTTGACGGAGGAATTCCCGGGACTAGCGGGAGCTGGGCCTTCACAGATACGCAGTATTTT
>TRBV7-7|-|TRBJ2-1|-
CASSQGLPGYHNEQFF
TGTGCCAGCAGCCAGGGACTCCCGGGGTACCACAATGAGCAGTTCTTC